A selection of T cell receptor beta chains follows, all from one sample in a study of blood T cell repertoires in COVID-19. Method: immunoSEQ multiplex PCR; TCRdb's copy keeps in-frame clones and lacks some. The table lists more than 300,000 clones, about 87% of them singletons, with less than 2.5% in the top ten. The sample consisted of PBMCs or T cells enriched from blood (not recorded which). These receptors were collected from a man aged 35 to 55 in a cohort exposed to, infected with or recovered from COVID-19 (not recorded which). The CDR3 runs from the conserved cysteine through the conserved F or W. A D gene is named only where the DNA matches it firmly. The size of a clone is reported for some rows only, either as once, few or many, or as a class for expanded clones.

v_call	d_call	j_call	cdr3_length	clone_size	cdr3_aa	cdr3_nt
TRBV24-1	TRBD2	TRBJ2-1	17	.	CATSSLAGGTAYNEQFF	TGTGCCACCAGTTCCCTAGCGGGAGGCACAGCCTACAATGAGCAGTTCTTC
TRBV5-1	TRBD1	TRBJ1-1	15	.	CASSFSGQSNTEAFF	TGCGCCAGCAGCTTTTCGGGACAGTCTAACACTGAAGCTTTCTTT
TRBV7-8	TRBD2	TRBJ2-7	15	.	CASSLTGTNLYEQYF	TGTGCCAGCAGTCTCACCGGGACTAACCTTTACGAGCAGTACTTC
TRBV3-1/TRBV3-2	.	TRBJ1-3	12	.	CASSPVGNTIYF	TGTGCCAGCAGCCCGGTAGGAAACACCATATATTTT
TRBV29-1	.	TRBJ1-1	13	.	CSVDIRGPTEAFF	TGCAGCGTTGATATCCGGGGTCCCACTGAAGCTTTCTTT
TRBV9	.	TRBJ2-3	16	.	CASSVEIARRTDTQYF	TGTGCCAGCAGCGTAGAAATAGCGCGTCGCACAGATACGCAGTATTTT
TRBV14	TRBD2	TRBJ2-3	17	.	CASSQPGLVSLTDTQYF	TGTGCCAGCAGCCAGCCGGGACTAGTATCCCTCACAGATACGCAGTATTTT
TRBV3-1/TRBV3-2	TRBD2	TRBJ2-2	15	.	CASRYGTSPTGELFF	TGTGCCAGCAGATATGGGACTAGCCCCACCGGGGAGCTGTTTTTT
TRBV19	TRBD1	TRBJ2-3	15	.	CASSIGTDSTDTQYF	TGTGCCAGTAGTATTGGGACAGATAGCACAGATACGCAGTATTTT
TRBV7-8	TRBD1	TRBJ2-6	21	.	CASSLVRPGTVTYSGANVLTF	TGTGCCAGCAGCTTGGTGCGTCCGGGGACAGTCACATACTCTGGGGCCAACGTCCTGACTTTC
TRBV7-2	TRBD2	TRBJ2-1	17	.	CASRGAGGRLVGNEQFF	TGTGCCAGCAGAGGAGCGGGAGGGCGTCTGGTGGGCAATGAGCAGTTCTTC
TRBV5-1	TRBD1	TRBJ2-3	16	once	CASSLAAGQGADTQYF	TGCGCCAGCAGCTTGGCCGCGGGACAGGGGGCAGATACGCAGTATTTT
TRBV7-2	TRBD2	TRBJ2-3	16	.	CASSPHSGGSTDTQYF	TGTGCCAGCAGCCCACATAGCGGGGGCTCCACAGATACGCAGTATTTT
TRBV6-5	.	TRBJ1-3	15	.	CASSHDRSSGNTIYF	TGTGCCAGCAGTCACGACAGGAGCTCTGGAAACACCATATATTTT
TRBV11-3	.	TRBJ2-7	13	.	CASSLELGREQYF	TGTGCCAGCAGCTTAGAGCTTGGTCGGGAGCAGTACTTC